These 26 T cell receptor beta chains came from one sample sequenced in a study of T cell responses to AZD1222 COVID-19 vaccine. Profiled with immunoSEQ multiplex PCR; TCRdb holds only in-frame clones, not every one. The data hold roughly 72,000 clones, with approximately 81% observed a single time. Specimen: peripheral blood, collected on day 0 of AZD1222 vaccination. These TCRs come from an adult in good health.

The chain recombines TRBV27 with TRBJ2-7; TRBD2 matches at 9 bases. The V and J ends lost 5 bases and 0 bases, in that order; junction bases with no gene match: 8. The CDR3 is 16 amino acids. Germline V gene lookup returns CDR1 MNHEY and CDR2 SMNVEV (reference sequence). CDR3 nucleotides: TGTGCCAGCAGTCACCCTATGACTAGCGGCTCCTACGAGCAGTACTTC. Its protein is CASSHPMTSGSYEQYF.

The V gene is TRBV10-3, the J gene TRBJ1-4; D is undetermined. The CDR3 is made up of 14 amino acids. From germline, CDR1 is ENHRY and CDR2 SYGVKD. V dropped 6 bases and J dropped 7 bases, with 15 bases sitting between them. The CDR3 DNA reads TGTGCCATCAGCGTTGATCCCCGAGGTGAAAAACTGTTTTTT. Its protein product is CAISVDPRGEKLFF.

J is TRBJ1-2 and V is TRBV16; D is uncertain. Trimming removed 3 bases from V and 8 bases from J, with 13 bases in between. Germline V lookup: CDR1 KGHSY, CDR2 FQNENV. The CDR3 sequence is 13 residues long. The CDR3 nucleotides are TGTGCCAGCAGCCATTACCTCGCGGCGGGCTACACCTTC. Translated, it gives CASSHYLAAGYTF.

V usage is TRBV27 and J usage is TRBJ1-2, with D tentatively TRBD1 (6 bases). CDR1 and CDR2 (germline): MNHEY, SMNVEV (reference sequence). This CDR3 contains 16 residues. V lost 6 bases to trimming and J lost 0 bases, with 17 bases between them. The CDR3 here is CASSENQGITNYGYTF. The CDR3 DNA is TGTGCCAGCAGCGAAAATCAGGGGATTACTAACTATGGCTACACCTTC.

This chain uses TRBV6-5 with TRBJ2-7, with 11 bases aligning to TRBD1. The length of the CDR3 is 15 residues. With V trimmed by 6 bases and J by 3 bases, 7 bases remained unmatched. Per the germline V gene, CDR1 is MNHEY and CDR2 is SVGAGI. The CDR3 is CASRVSGTGGYEQYF. CDR3 bases: TGTGCCAGCAGGGTCTCCGGGACAGGGGGCTACGAGCAGTACTTC.

CDR3 sequence: CASSYWGGEAFF. The CDR3 bases are TGTGCCAGCAGTTACTGGGGGGGGGAAGCTTTCTTT. This rearrangement joins TRBV6-6 to TRBJ1-1, with TRBD1 as a possible D gene (5 bases). With 1 base removed from V and 8 bases from J, the gap between germline ends came to 8 bases. This CDR3 region has 12 residues. Germline lookup yields CDR1 MNHNY and CDR2 SVGAGI (reference sequence).

The J gene is TRBJ2-2, the V gene TRBV4-1, with D possibly being TRBD2 (6 bases). The CDR3 runs to 17 residues. CDR1 MGHRA and CDR2 YSYEKL come from the germline V gene. Trimming removed 4 bases from V and 7 bases from J, with 22 bases in between. The CDR3 sequence is CASSPNVGTLVGGELFF. CDR3 bases: TGCGCCAGCAGCCCGAACGTTGGGACTCTAGTAGGCGGGGAGCTGTTTTTT.

The chain employs TRBV6-5 and TRBJ2-1, with TRBD2 matching 9 bases. Germline CDR1 reads MNHEY; CDR2 reads SVGAGI. The V and J ends lost 6 bases and 6 bases, in that order; junction bases with no gene match: 9. The CDR3 loop spans 15 amino acids. The CDR3 region has the DNA TGTGCCAGCAGCCCCCGACCGACTAGCGGCAATGAGCAGTTCTTC. Translated: CASSPRPTSGNEQFF.

The gene calls are TRBV28 and TRBJ1-2; D unresolved. There are 12 residues in the CDR3. Per germline, CDR1 MDHEN and CDR2 SYDVKM. V was cut by 4 bases and J by 0 bases, with 3 bases left in between. As DNA, the CDR3 is TGTGCCAGCAGTTCCCCTAACTATGGCTACACCTTC. It translates to CASSSPNYGYTF.

The chain carries TRBV5-6 and TRBJ2-5, with D possibly called TRBD1 or TRBD2 (5 bases each). Germline values: CDR1 SGHDT, CDR2 YYEEEE. CDR3 length equals 13 residues. Trimming took 6 bases from V and 7 from J, leaving 16 bases between them. The CDR3 sequence is CASKGDPRGTQYF. CDR3 nucleotides: TGTGCCAGCAAAGGGGACCCTCGAGGGACCCAGTACTTC.

The V call is TRBV4-1, the J call TRBJ2-1; D is uncertain. V gave up 3 bases and J gave up 0 bases, with 3 bases separating them. Germline V gives CDR1 MGHRA, CDR2 YSYEKL. The CDR3 is made up of 13 amino acids. CDR3 residues: CASSQSSYNEQFF. The CDR3 DNA follows: TGCGCCAGCAGCCAGAGCTCCTACAATGAGCAGTTCTTC.

The chain uses TRBV6-5 and TRBJ2-3; no clear D. Germline CDR1 MNHEY, CDR2 SVGAGI. This CDR3 has 14 residues. Trimming took 5 bases from V and 4 from J, leaving 13 bases between them. In nucleotides, the CDR3 is TGTGCCAGCAGTCCCGGGCCGGCGCCAGATACGCAGTATTTT. Translation gives CASSPGPAPDTQYF.

The J gene is TRBJ1-3, the V gene TRBV23-1; D not resolved. TRBV23-1 is assigned to the ORF class and has an uncertain function. The CDR3 contains 14 residues. The V end lost 9 bases, the J end lost 0 bases, and 12 bases lay between the germline ends. The CDR3 sequence is CARLTGSSGNTIYF. The CDR3 DNA reads as TGCGCCAGATTAACGGGAAGCTCTGGAAACACCATATATTTT.

The chain couples TRBV10-3 to TRBJ2-5, with 10 bases that match TRBD2. Germline-derived CDR1 and CDR2 are ENHRY and SYGVKD. The CDR3 has 14 residues. V was clipped by 8 bases and J by 1 base; unmatched bases: 4. CDR3 nucleotides: TGTGCCATCGGGGCTAGCGGGAGCCAAGAGACCCAGTACTTC. It is translated as CAIGASGSQETQYF.

The rearrangement uses TRBV4-1 and TRBJ2-5, with 11 bases aligning to TRBD2. The CDR3 sequence is 15 residues long. Trimming took 4 bases from V and 4 from J; bases not matched to a gene: 5. Germline-derived CDR1 and CDR2 are MGHRA and YSYEKL. The chain's CDR3 is CASSPLAGVRETQYF. The CDR3 nucleotides are TGCGCCAGCAGCCCACTAGCGGGAGTTCGAGAGACCCAGTACTTC.

The CDR3 region has the DNA TGTGCCAGCAGTTACTCGTTGTCAGGGATAAACATTCAGTACTTC. The encoded protein is CASSYSLSGINIQYF. The chain has TRBV6-5 and TRBJ2-4; weak D call: TRBD1 (5 bases). The V end lost 0 bases, the J end lost 6 bases, and 12 bases lay between the germline ends. The CDR3 totals 15 residues. From germline, CDR1 is MNHEY and CDR2 SVGAGI.

V usage is TRBV9 and J usage is TRBJ2-2; TRBD1 matches 7 bases. CDR1 is SGDLS, CDR2 YYNGEE, per germline. Losses at the gene ends were 3 bases for V and 3 bases for J; bases not matched to a gene: 11. The CDR3 has 17 residues. The CDR3 here is CASSDPLGDRDTGELFF. In DNA form, the CDR3 reads TGTGCCAGCAGCGACCCCCTTGGGGACAGAGACACCGGGGAGCTGTTTTTT.

The chain joins TRBV3-1 (or the pseudogene TRBV3-2) to TRBJ2-2; D gene uncertain. Germline CDR1 LGHDT, CDR2 YNNKEL (reference sequence). This CDR3 is 16 amino acids long. Between the trimmed V and J ends, which lost 2 bases and 2 bases, there was a span of 12 bases. CDR3 sequence: CASSQNRLVNTGELFF. The CDR3, as DNA: TGTGCCAGCAGCCAAAACCGACTTGTCAACACCGGGGAGCTGTTTTTT.

The gene calls are TRBV19 and TRBJ2-3; TRBD2 is a possible D gene (6 bases). Germline V lookup: CDR1 LNHDA, CDR2 SQIVND (reference sequence). The V and J ends lost 3 bases and 4 bases respectively, with 11 bases between them. This CDR3 has 14 amino acids. CDR3 in amino acids: CASSIGGGADTQYF. In DNA, the CDR3 is TGTGCCAGTAGTATCGGGGGAGGCGCAGATACGCAGTATTTT.

The chain combines TRBV12-3 or TRBV12-4 with TRBJ2-2; D is uncertain. This CDR3 region has 12 residues. V was clipped by 4 bases and J by 8 bases, with 8 bases between them. This chain's CDR3 is CASSSPSGELFF. The DNA for the CDR3 is TGTGCCAGCAGTTCCCCCAGTGGGGAGCTGTTTTTT.

The rearrangement joins TRBV6-2 or TRBV6-3 to TRBJ1-5, with D perhaps matching TRBD1 (6 bases). Germline CDR1 and CDR2: MNHEY and SVGEGT. The CDR3 is 17 amino acids. Trimming took off 5 bases at V and 6 bases at J, with 23 bases between the two ends. The CDR3 coding sequence is TGTGCCAGCAGTACCCGGGACACCCCGGCAGCCGGTCAGCCCCAGCATTTT. It yields the protein CASSTRDTPAAGQPQHF.

The chain combines TRBV6-1 with TRBJ2-1; TRBD1 agrees at 8 bases. V lost 2 bases, J lost 8 bases, and 8 bases stayed unmatched. Germline lookup yields CDR1 MNHNS and CDR2 SASEGT. The CDR3 is 15 residues long. The CDR3 DNA sequence: TGTGCCAGCAGTGAATGGACAGGGACCCCCGATGAGCAGTTCTTC. It codes for CASSEWTGTPDEQFF.

The rearrangement joins TRBV4-1 to TRBJ1-2; 7 bases map to TRBD1. The CDR3 length is 15 residues. V shed 0 bases and J 5 bases; nucleotides not matched to a gene: 6. Germline V gene sequence: CDR1 MGHRA, CDR2 YSYEKL. CDR3 residues: CASSQDSDRQYGYTF. The CDR3 coding sequence is TGCGCCAGCAGCCAAGATTCGGACAGGCAATATGGCTACACCTTC.

The chain couples TRBV7-9 to TRBJ2-3; D uncertain. This CDR3 is built from 15 residues. CDR1 is SEHNR, CDR2 FQNEAQ, per germline (reference sequence). Trimming took 2 bases from V and 0 from J, leaving 9 bases between them. The CDR3 sequence: CASSLLTGSTDTQYF. CDR3 bases: TGTGCCAGCAGCTTACTTACGGGCAGCACAGATACGCAGTATTTT.

V and J are TRBV6-5 and TRBJ1-3, with a weak D call TRBD1 (5 bases). V shed 6 bases and J shed 9 bases, with 9 bases lying between them. Germline V gene data show CDR1 as MNHEY and CDR2 as SVGAGI. There are 11 residues in the CDR3. CDR3 coding DNA: TGTGCCAGCAGCTGGGGGGGCACCATATATTTT. Translating it yields CASSWGGTIYF.

CDR3 protein: CAARGRVWQFF. CDR3 nucleotide sequence: TGTGCCGCAAGGGGCCGGGTTTGGCAGTTCTTC. The gene calls are TRBV10-3 and TRBJ2-1; D possibly corresponds to TRBD1 (5 bases). V lost 11 bases and J lost 12, with 17 bases in between. CDR3 length: 11 residues. CDR1 and CDR2 from the germline V gene are ENHRY and SYGVKD.